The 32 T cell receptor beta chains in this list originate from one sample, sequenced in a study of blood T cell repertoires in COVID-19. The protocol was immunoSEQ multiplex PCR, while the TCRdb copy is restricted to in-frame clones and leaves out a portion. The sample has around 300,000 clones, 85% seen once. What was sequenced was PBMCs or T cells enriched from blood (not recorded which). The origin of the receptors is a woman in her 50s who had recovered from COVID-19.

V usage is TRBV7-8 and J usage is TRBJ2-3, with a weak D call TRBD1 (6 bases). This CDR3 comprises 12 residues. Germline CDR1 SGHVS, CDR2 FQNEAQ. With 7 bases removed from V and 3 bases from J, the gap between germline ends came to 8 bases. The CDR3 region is CASTDRTDTQYF. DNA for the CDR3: TGTGCCAGCACCGACAGGACAGATACGCAGTATTTT.

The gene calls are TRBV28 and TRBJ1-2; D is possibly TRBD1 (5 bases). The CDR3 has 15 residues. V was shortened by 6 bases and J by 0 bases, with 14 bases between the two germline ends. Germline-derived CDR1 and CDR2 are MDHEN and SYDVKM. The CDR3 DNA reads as TGTGCCAGCAGCCCCACGGGACTCACTAACTATGGCTACACCTTC. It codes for CASSPTGLTNYGYTF.

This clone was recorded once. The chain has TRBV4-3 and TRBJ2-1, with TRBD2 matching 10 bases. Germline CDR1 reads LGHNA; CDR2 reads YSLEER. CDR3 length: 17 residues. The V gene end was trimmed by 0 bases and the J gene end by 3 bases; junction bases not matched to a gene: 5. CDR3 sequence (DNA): TGCGCCAGCAGCCAAGATCTAGCGGGAGCGGGCTACAATGAGCAGTTCTTC. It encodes CASSQDLAGAGYNEQFF.

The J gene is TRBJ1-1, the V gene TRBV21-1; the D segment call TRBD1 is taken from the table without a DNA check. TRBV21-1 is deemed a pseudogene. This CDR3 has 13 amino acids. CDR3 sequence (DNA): TGTGCCAGCATCCGCAGGGGGAACACTGAAGCTTTCTTT. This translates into CASIRRGNTEAFF.

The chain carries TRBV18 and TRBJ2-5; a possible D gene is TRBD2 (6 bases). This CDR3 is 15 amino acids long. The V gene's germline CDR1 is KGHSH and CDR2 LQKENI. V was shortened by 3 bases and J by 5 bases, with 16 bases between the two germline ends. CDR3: CASSPSTSRTETQYF. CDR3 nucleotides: TGTGCCAGCTCACCCTCGACTAGTAGAACTGAGACCCAGTACTTC.

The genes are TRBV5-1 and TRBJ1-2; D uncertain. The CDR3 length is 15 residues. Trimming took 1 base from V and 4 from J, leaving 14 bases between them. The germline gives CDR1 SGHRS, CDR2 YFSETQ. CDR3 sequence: CASSLSPSTGYGYTF. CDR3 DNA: TGCGCCAGCAGCTTGAGTCCGAGTACTGGCTATGGCTACACCTTC.

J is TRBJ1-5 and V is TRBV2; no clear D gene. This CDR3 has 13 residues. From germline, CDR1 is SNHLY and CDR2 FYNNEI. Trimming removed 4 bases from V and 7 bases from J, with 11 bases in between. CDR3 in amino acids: CASSGEGRQPQHF. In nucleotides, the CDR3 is TGTGCCAGCAGTGGGGAGGGTCGACAGCCCCAGCATTTT.

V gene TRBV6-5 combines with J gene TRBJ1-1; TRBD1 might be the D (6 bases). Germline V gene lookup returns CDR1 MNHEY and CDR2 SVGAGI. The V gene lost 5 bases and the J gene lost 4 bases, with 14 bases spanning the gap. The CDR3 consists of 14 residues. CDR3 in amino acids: CASSRTGTPTEAFF. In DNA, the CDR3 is TGTGCCAGCAGTCGCACCGGGACACCCACTGAAGCTTTCTTT.

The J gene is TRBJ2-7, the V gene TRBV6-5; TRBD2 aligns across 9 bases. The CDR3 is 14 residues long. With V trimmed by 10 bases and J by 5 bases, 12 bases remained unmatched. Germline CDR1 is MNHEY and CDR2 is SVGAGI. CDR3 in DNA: TGTGCCACCAGAGCGGGAGGAATCTTCAACGAGCAGTACTTC. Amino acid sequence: CATRAGGIFNEQYF.

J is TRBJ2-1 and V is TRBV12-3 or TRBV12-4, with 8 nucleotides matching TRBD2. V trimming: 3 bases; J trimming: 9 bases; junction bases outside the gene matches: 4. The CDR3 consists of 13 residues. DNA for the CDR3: TGTGCCAGCAGTTTTCAGCGGGAGAGTGAGCAGTTCTTC. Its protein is CASSFQRESEQFF.

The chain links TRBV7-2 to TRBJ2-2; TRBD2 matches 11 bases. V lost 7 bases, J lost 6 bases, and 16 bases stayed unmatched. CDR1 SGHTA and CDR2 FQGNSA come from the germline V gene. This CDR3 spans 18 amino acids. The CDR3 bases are TGTGCCAGCAACACACCCGGACTAGCGGGCGAACGGTCCGGGGAGCTGTTTTTT. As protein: CASNTPGLAGERSGELFF.

CDR3 sequence: CASSEYRAYGYTF. CDR3 bases: TGTGCCAGCAGTGAATACAGGGCATATGGCTACACCTTC. This chain joins TRBV25-1 and TRBJ1-2; tentative D call: TRBD1 (5 bases). Germline V gives CDR1 MGHDK, CDR2 SYGVNS. V was trimmed by 0 bases and J by 5 bases, leaving 7 bases between them. The CDR3 runs to 13 residues.

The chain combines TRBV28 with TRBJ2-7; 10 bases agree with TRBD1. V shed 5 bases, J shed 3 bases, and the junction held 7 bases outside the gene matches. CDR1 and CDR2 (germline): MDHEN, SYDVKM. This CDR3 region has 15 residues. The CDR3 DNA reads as TGTGCCAGCAGTCTACCGGACAGGGGGGGCTACGAGCAGTACTTC. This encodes CASSLPDRGGYEQYF.

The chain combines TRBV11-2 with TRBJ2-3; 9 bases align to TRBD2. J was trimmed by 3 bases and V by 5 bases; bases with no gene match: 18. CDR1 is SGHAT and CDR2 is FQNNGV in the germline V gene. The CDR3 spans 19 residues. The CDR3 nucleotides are TGTGCCAGCAGCCGACGTCCTTTGGGTAGCGGGAGAAGTACAGATACGCAGTATTTT. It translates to CASSRRPLGSGRSTDTQYF.

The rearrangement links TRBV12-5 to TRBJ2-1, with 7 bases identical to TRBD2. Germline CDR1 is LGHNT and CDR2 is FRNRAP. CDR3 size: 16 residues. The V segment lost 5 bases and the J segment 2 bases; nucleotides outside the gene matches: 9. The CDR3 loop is CASGPGASGPYNEQFF. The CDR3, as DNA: TGTGCTAGTGGTCCCGGCGCTAGCGGCCCCTACAATGAGCAGTTCTTC.

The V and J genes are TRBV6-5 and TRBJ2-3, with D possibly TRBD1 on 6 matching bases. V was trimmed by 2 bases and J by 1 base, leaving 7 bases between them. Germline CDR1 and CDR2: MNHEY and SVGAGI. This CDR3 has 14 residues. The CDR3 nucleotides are TGTGCCAGCAGTTACCGGACAGGCACAGATACGCAGTATTTT. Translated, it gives CASSYRTGTDTQYF.

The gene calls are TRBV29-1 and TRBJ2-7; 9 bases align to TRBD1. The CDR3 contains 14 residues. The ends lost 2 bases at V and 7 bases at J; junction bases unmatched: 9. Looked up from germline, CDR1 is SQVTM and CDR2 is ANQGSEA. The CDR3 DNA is TGCAGCGTTGAAAGGGGACAGGGAGGTCGGGAGCAGTACTTC. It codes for CSVERGQGGREQYF.

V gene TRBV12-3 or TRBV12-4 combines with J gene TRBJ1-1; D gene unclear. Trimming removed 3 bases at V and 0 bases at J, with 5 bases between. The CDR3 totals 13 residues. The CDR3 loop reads CASSFRVNTEAFF. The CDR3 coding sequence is TGTGCCAGCAGTTTCCGGGTGAACACTGAAGCTTTCTTT.

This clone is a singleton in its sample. In nucleotides, the CDR3 is TGTGCCAGCAGCCCCAAAAGGGGGGGCCCCAACACTGAAGCTTTCTTT. It translates to CASSPKRGGPNTEAFF. The chain employs TRBV3-1 (or the pseudogene TRBV3-2) and TRBJ1-1; tentative D call: TRBD1 (6 bases). V was shortened by 4 bases and J by 2 bases, with 17 bases between the two germline ends. The CDR3 extends over 16 amino acids. Per germline, CDR1 LGHDT and CDR2 YNNKEL (reference sequence).

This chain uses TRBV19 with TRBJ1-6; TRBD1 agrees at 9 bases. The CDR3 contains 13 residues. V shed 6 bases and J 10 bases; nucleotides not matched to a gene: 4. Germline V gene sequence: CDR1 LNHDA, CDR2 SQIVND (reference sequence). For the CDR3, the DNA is TGTGCCAGTAGAAACACAGGGGGCTCACCCCTCCACTTT. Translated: CASRNTGGSPLHF. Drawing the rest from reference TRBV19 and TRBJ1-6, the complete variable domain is DGGITQSPKYLFRKEGQNVTLSCEQNLNHDAMYWYRQDPGQGLRLIYYSQIVNDFQKGDIAEGYSVSREKKESFPLTVTSAQKNPTAFYLCASRNTGGSPLHFGNGTRLTVT.

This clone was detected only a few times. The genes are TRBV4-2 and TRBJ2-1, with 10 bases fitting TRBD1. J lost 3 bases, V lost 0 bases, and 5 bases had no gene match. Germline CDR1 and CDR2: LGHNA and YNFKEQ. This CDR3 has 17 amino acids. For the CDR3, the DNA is TGTGCCAGCAGCCAAGAGACAGGGGGCTCGGTCTACAATGAGCAGTTCTTC. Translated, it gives CASSQETGGSVYNEQFF.

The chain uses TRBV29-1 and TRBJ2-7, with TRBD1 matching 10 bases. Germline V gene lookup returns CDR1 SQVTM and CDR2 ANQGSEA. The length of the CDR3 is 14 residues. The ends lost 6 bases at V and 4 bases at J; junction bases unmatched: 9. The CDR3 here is CSVERPGQGYEQYF. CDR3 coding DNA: TGCAGCGTGGAACGACCGGGACAGGGGTACGAGCAGTACTTC.

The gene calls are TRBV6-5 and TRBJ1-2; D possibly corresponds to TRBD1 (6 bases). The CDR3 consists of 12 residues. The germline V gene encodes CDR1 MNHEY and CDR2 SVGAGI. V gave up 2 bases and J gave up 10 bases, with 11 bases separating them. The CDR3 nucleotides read TGTGCCAGCAGTTACCCCGGACAGTCCTACACCTTC. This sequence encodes CASSYPGQSYTF.

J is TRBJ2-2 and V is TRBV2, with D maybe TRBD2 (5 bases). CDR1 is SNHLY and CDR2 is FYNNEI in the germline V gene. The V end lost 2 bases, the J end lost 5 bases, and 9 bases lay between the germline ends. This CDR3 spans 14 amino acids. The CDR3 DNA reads TGTGCCAGCAGTGAAACCCGGAGGACCGGGGAGCTGTTTTTT. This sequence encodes CASSETRRTGELFF.

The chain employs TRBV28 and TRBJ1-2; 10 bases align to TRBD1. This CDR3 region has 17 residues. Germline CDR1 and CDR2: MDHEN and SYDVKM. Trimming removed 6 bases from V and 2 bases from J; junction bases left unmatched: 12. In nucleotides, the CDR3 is TGTGCCAGCAGACCTGCCGGGACAGGGGAGAGGAACTATGGCTACACCTTC. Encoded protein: CASRPAGTGERNYGYTF.

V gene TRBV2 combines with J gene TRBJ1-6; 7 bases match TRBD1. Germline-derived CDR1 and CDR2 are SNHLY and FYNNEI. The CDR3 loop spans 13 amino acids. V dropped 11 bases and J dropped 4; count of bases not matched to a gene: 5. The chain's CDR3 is CAGTAAYNSPLHF. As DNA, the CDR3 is TGTGCCGGGACAGCGGCTTATAATTCACCCCTCCACTTT.

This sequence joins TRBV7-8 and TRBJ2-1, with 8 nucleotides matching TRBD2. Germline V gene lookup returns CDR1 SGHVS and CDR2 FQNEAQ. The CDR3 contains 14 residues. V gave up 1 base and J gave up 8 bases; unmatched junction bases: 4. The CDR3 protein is CASSLVGLGDEQFF. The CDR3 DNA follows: TGTGCCAGCAGCTTAGTGGGACTAGGGGATGAGCAGTTCTTC.

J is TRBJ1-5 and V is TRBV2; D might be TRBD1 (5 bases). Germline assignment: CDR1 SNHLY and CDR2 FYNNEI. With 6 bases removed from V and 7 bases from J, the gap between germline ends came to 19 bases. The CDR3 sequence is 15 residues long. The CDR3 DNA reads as TGTGCCAGCAGATGGACACGCGAGGCTTCCCAGCCCCAGCATTTT. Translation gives CASRWTREASQPQHF. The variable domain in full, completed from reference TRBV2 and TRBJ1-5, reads EPEVTQTPSHQVTQMGQEVILRCVPISNHLYFYWYRQILGQKVEFLVSFYNNEISEKSEIFDDQFSVERPDGSNFTLKIRSTKLEDSAMYFCASRWTREASQPQHFGDGTRLSIL.

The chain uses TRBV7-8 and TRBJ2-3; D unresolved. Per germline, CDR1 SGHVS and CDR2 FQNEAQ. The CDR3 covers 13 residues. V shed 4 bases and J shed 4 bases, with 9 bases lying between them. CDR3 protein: CASSSSWSDTQYF. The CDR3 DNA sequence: TGTGCCAGCAGCTCAAGCTGGTCAGATACGCAGTATTTT.

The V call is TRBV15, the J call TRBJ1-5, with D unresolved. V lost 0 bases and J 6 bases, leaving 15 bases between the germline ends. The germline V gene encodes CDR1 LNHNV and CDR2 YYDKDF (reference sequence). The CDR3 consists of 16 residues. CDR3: CATSRDLRRGPQPQHF. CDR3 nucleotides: TGTGCCACCAGCAGAGATCTGAGGAGAGGGCCTCAGCCCCAGCATTTT.

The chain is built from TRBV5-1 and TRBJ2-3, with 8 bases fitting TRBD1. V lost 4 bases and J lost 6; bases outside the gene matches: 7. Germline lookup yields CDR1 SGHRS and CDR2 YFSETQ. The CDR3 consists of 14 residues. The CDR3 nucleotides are TGCGCCAGCAGCCCCGGACAGGGATGGGATACGCAGTATTTT. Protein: CASSPGQGWDTQYF.

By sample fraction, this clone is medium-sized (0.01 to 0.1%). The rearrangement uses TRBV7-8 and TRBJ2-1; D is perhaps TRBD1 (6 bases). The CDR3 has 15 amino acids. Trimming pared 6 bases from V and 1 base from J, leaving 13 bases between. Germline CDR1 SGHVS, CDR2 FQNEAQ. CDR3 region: CASRPERGSYNEQFF. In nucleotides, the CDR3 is TGTGCCAGCAGACCCGAGAGGGGGTCCTACAATGAGCAGTTCTTC.